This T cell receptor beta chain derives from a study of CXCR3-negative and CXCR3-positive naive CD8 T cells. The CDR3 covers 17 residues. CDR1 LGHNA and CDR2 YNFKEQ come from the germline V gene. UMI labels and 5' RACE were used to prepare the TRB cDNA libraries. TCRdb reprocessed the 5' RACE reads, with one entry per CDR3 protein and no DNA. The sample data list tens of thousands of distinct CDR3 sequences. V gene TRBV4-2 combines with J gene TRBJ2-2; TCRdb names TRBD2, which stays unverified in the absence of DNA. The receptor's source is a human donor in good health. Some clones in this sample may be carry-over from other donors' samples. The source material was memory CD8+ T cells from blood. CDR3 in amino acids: CASSQDGTSGSTGELFF.